Included here is one T cell receptor beta chain sequence, with context. V shed 10 bases, J shed 4 bases, and the junction held 14 bases outside the gene matches. Germline V gives CDR1 MNHEY, CDR2 SMNVEV (reference sequence). This CDR3 has 15 residues. This specimen comes from a study of blood T cell repertoires in COVID-19. Overall study: Sources were T cells, B-cell-depleted T cells, or PBMCs; the material itself was cDNA or gDNA.

Patients of the Seattle cohort, enrolled during active infection, were followed longitudinally. Assay used: immunoSEQ multiplex PCR; TCRdb lists only in-frame clones, some missing. The sample yields some 240,000 clones, roughly four fifths seen once. The TCR comes from a woman older than 75 with COVID-19, enrolled during active disease. The material sequenced was peripheral blood. The chain employs TRBV27 and TRBJ1-2; 8 bases are shared with TRBD1. The CDR3: CATAQGAGLSYGYTF. The CDR3 DNA sequence: TGTGCCACGGCTCAGGGGGCCGGCCTAAGCTATGGCTACACCTTC.